This T cell receptor beta chain was obtained from a study of T cell responses to AZD1222 COVID-19 vaccine. This clone was detected a few times. Only in-frame clones appear in the TCRdb table, and some are missing; sequencing was by immunoSEQ multiplex PCR. The sample carries 100,000 to 150,000 clones, about nine tenths recorded once. The sequence was obtained from an adult in good health. The input for sequencing was peripheral blood, taken on day 0 of AZD1222 vaccination.

The CDR3 DNA reads TGTGCCACCAGTCCCTCTCCGGGACAGGGCACCGACGAGCAGTACTTC. Its translation: CATSPSPGQGTDEQYF. The chain employs TRBV24-1 and TRBJ2-7; TRBD1 aligns across 9 bases. CDR3 length: 16 amino acids. The V and J ends lost 6 bases and 5 bases, in that order; junction bases with no gene match: 13. CDR1 is KGHDR and CDR2 is SFDVKD in the germline V gene.